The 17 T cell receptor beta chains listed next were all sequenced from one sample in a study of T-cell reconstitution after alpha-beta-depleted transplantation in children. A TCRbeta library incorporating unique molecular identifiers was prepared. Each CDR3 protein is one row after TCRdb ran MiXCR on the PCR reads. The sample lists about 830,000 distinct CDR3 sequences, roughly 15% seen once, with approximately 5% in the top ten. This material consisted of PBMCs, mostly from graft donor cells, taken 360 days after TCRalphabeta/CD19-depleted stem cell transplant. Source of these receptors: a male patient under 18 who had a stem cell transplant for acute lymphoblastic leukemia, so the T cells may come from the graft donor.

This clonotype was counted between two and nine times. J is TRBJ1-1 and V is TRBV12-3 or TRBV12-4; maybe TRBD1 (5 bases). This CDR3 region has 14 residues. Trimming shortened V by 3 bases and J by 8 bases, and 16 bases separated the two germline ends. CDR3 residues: CASSLWTLSGEAFF. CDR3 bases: TGTGCCAGCAGTTTGTGGACACTCTCAGGGGAAGCTTTCTTT.

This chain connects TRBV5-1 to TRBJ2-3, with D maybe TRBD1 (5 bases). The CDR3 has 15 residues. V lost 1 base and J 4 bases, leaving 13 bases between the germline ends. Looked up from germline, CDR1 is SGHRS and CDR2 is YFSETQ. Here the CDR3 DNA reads TGCGCCAGCAGCTTGTCGACAGTGAAGTCAGATACGCAGTATTTT. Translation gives CASSLSTVKSDTQYF.

CDR3: CASSHIHGTEAFF. For the CDR3, the DNA is TGTGCCAGCAGTCATATCCACGGGACTGAAGCTTTCTTT. The chain combines TRBV6-6 with TRBJ1-1; D ambiguous. The V end was cut by 5 bases, the J end by 5 bases, with 12 bases between. The germline V gene has CDR1 MNHNY and CDR2 SVGAGI (reference sequence). The CDR3 consists of 13 residues.

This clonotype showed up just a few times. The DNA for the CDR3 is TGCGCCAGCAGCCAAGAGGCCGTTGTGGGAGGGCAGTTCTTC. Its protein is CASSQEAVVGGQFF. The V and J genes are TRBV4-1 and TRBJ2-1; the D gene is possibly TRBD2 (6 bases). The germline V gene has CDR1 MGHRA and CDR2 YSYEKL. The CDR3 is made up of 14 amino acids. V dropped 0 bases and J dropped 12 bases, with 15 bases sitting between them.

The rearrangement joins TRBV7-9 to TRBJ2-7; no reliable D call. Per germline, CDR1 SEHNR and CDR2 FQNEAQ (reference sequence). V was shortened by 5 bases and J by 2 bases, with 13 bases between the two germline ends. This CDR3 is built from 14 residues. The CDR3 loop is CASSVRVAPYEQYF. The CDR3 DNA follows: TGTGCCAGCAGCGTTAGGGTCGCGCCCTACGAGCAGTACTTC.

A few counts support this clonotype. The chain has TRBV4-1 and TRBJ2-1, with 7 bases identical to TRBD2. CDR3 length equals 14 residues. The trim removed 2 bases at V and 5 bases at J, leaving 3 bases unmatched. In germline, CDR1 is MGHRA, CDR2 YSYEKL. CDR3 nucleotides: TGCGCCAGCAGCCAATGGGAGGGCCACAATGAGCAGTTCTTC. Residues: CASSQWEGHNEQFF.

In DNA form, the CDR3 reads TGTGCCAGCAGCGCCCCGGGACAGAACACTGAAGCTTTCTTT. Translation gives CASSAPGQNTEAFF. V is TRBV7-3 and J is TRBJ1-1; D perhaps matches TRBD1 (6 bases). V was cut by 5 bases and J by 1 base, with 11 bases left in between. Germline assignment: CDR1 SGHTA and CDR2 FQGTGA. The CDR3 spans 14 residues.

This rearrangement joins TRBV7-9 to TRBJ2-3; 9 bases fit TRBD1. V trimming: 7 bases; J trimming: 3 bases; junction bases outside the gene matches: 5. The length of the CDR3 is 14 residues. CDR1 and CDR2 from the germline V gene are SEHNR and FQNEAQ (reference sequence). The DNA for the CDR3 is TGTGCCAGCACGCCCGGACAGGGGACAGATACGCAGTATTTT. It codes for CASTPGQGTDTQYF.

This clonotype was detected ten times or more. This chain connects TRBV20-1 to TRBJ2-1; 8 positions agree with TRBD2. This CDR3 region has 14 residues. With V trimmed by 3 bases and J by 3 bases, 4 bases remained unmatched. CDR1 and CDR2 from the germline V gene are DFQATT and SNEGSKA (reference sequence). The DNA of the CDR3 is TGCAGTGCTAGGGGGCTAGCGGGCTACAATGAGCAGTTCTTC. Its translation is CSARGLAGYNEQFF.

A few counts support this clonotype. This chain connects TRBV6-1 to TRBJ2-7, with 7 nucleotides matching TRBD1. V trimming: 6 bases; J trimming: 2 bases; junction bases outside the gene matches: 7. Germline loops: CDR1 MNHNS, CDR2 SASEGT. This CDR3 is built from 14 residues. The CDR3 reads CASRVLGQAYEQYF. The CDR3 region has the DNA TGTGCCAGCAGAGTCCTCGGACAGGCCTACGAGCAGTACTTC.

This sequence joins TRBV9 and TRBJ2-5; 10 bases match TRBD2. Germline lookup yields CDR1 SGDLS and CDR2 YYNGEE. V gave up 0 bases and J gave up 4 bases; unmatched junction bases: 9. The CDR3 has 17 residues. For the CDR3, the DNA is TGTGCCAGCAGCGTAGACCTTAGCGGGAGGCTAGGAGAGACCCAGTACTTC. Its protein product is CASSVDLSGRLGETQYF.

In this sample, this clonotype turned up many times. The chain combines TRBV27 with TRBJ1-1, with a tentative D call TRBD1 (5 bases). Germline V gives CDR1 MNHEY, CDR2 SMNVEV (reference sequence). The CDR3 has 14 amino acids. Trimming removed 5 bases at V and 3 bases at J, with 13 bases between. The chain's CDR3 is CASSPDGGYTEAFF. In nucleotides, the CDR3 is TGTGCCAGCAGTCCCGACGGGGGTTACACTGAAGCTTTCTTT.

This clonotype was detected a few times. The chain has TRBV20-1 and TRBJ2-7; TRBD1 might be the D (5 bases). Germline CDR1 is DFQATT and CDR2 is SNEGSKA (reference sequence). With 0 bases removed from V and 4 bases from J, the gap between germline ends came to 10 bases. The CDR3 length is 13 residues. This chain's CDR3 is CSARDRDRYEQYF. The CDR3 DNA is TGCAGTGCTAGAGACAGGGATCGTTACGAGCAGTACTTC.

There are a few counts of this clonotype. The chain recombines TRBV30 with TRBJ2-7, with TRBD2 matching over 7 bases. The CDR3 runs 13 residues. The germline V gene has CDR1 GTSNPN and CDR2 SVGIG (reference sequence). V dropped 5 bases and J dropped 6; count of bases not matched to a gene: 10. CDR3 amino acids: CAWGGDSAGEQYF. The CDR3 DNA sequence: TGTGCCTGGGGGGGGGACTCCGCCGGCGAGCAGTACTTC.

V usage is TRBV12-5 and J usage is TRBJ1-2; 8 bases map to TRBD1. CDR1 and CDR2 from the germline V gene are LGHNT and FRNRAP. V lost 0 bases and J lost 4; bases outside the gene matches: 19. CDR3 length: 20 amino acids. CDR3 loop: CASGLVGLRDRKRAVYGYTF. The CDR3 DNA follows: TGTGCTAGTGGTTTGGTAGGTCTCCGGGACAGGAAAAGAGCTGTCTATGGCTACACCTTC.

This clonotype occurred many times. CDR3 in DNA: TGTGCCACCAGTGATCCGACCGGGACAGCCTATGGCTACACCTTC. It specifies CATSDPTGTAYGYTF. The gene calls are TRBV24-1 and TRBJ1-2; TRBD1 matches at 7 bases. With V trimmed by 3 bases and J by 4 bases, 7 bases remained unmatched. The germline gives CDR1 KGHDR, CDR2 SFDVKD. CDR3 size: 15 residues.

The CDR3: CASSASGVDTQYF. CDR3 DNA sequence: TGTGCCAGCAGTGCATCGGGAGTAGATACGCAGTATTTT. This chain uses TRBV6-1 with TRBJ2-3; a weak D match, TRBD2 (6 bases). The CDR3 totals 13 residues. Per the germline V gene, CDR1 is MNHNS and CDR2 is SASEGT. The germline V and J ends were trimmed by 4 bases and 5 bases, with 10 bases remaining between them.